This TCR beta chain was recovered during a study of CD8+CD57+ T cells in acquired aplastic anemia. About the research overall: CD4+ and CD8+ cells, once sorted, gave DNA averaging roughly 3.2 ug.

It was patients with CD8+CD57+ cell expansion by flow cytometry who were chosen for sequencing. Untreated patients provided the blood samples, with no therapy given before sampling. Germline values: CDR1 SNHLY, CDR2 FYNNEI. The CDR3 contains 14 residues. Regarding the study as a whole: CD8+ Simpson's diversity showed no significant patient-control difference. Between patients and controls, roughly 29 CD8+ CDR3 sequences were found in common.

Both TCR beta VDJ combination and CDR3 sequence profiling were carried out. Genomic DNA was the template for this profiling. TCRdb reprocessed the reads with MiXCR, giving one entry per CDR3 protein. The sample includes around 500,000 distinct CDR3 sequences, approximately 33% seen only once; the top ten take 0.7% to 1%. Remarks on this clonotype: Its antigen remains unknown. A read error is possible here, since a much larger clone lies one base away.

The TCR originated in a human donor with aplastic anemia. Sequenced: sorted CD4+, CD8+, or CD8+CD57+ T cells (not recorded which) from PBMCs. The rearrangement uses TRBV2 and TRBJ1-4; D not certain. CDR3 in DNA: TGTGCCGGCAGTGAAGTCCTCGGCGGTGAAAAACTGTTTTTT. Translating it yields CAGSEVLGGEKLFF.